Shown below are 10 T cell receptor beta chains from a single sample sequenced in a study of blood T cells in healthy people across ages. A second PCR, run for roughly 7 to 11 cycles, used a sample-barcoded 5' primer plus a J-beta primer mix. TCRdb ran MiXCR on the 5' RACE reads and lists one entry per CDR3 protein. Among some 750,000 distinct CDR3 sequences listed, roughly 20% were seen once. Sequenced material: blood. The receptor source for this set is a man aged 65-85 years in good health.

CDR3 loop: CASSGITTNTGELFF. In nucleotides, the CDR3 is TGTGCCAGCAGTGGAATAACTACGAACACCGGGGAGCTGTTTTTT. The V call is TRBV6-6, the J call TRBJ2-2; D remains unclear. V was pared by 5 bases and J by 0 bases, with 10 bases between. Germline values: CDR1 MNHNY, CDR2 SVGAGI (reference sequence). The CDR3 spans 15 residues.

This clonotype occurred once. In DNA, the CDR3 is TGCAGCGCATCGCAGGGAAGGGATGGCTACACCTTC. It encodes CSASQGRDGYTF. The chain employs TRBV29-1 and TRBJ1-2, with a possible D match to TRBD1 (5 bases). Germline loops: CDR1 SQVTM, CDR2 ANQGSEA. Trimming left V 7 bases short and J 6 bases short, with 15 bases between. This CDR3 region has 12 residues.

This clonotype was recorded a few times. This chain joins TRBV12-3 or TRBV12-4 and TRBJ2-5; D not resolved. The J call may be mistaken, given a closer DNA end match to TRBJ2-1. CDR3 length: 14 amino acids. CDR3 sequence: CASSSQASFNEQFF. The CDR3 DNA is TGTGCCAGCAGTAGTCAAGCCTCTTTCAATGAGCAGTTCTTC.

In this sample, this clonotype turned up a few times. The V call is TRBV20-1, the J call TRBJ2-3, with 13 positions matching TRBD2. J was trimmed by 4 bases and V by 2 bases; bases with no gene match: 9. This CDR3 has 17 residues. Germline V CDR1 and CDR2: DFQATT, SNEGSKA (reference sequence). CDR3 region: CSARTPGTSGNPDTQYF. In DNA form, the CDR3 reads TGCAGTGCTAGAACCCCGGGGACTAGCGGGAACCCAGATACGCAGTATTTT.

This clonotype was seen a single time. The conserved closing phenylalanine or tryptophan is absent in this CDR3, likely reflecting a read error. The V gene is TRBV29-1, the J gene TRBJ2-5; D is uncertain. Germline V gene sequence: CDR1 SQVTM, CDR2 ANQGSEA. Deletions cut 3 bases from V and 9 bases from J, with 14 bases between. The CDR3 extends over 12 amino acids. The CDR3: CSVEGPPDAQYL. The CDR3 DNA follows: TGCAGCGTTGAGGGCCCCCCGGATGCCCAGTACCTC.

This clonotype was counted at least ten times. The rearrangement joins TRBV10-3 to TRBJ2-7; TRBD1 matches 7 bases. The CDR3 consists of 16 residues. Germline V CDR1 and CDR2: ENHRY, SYGVKD. V was clipped by 5 bases and J by 0 bases; unmatched bases: 10. The CDR3 bases are TGTGCCATCAGTAGGGAACAGGGGCCAAGCTCCTACGAGCAGTACGTC. It encodes CAISREQGPSSYEQYV.

The genes are TRBV29-1 and TRBJ1-2; possible D gene TRBD1, 5 bases. This CDR3 spans 12 amino acids. CDR1 is SQVTM, CDR2 ANQGSEA, per germline. V was shortened by 5 bases and J by 7 bases, with 14 bases between the two germline ends. The CDR3 DNA sequence: TGCAGCGTTCCTTCAGGGATGAGTGGCTACACCTTC. Translated, it gives CSVPSGMSGYTF.

The rearrangement joins TRBV5-1 to TRBJ2-5; no clear D gene. Per germline, CDR1 SGHRS and CDR2 YFSETQ. CDR3 size: 13 residues. V was clipped by 6 bases and J by 2 bases, with 11 bases between them. The CDR3 bases are TGCGCCAGCACTCTGTTTGGACAAGAGACCCAGTACTTC. Translated, it gives CASTLFGQETQYF. The variable domain in full, with the rest retrieved from reference TRBV5-1 and TRBJ2-5, is KAGVTQTPRYLIKTRGQQVTLSCSPISGHRSVSWYQQTPGQGLQFLFEYFSETQRNKGNFPGRFSGRQFSNSRSEMNVSTLELGDSALYLCASTLFGQETQYFGPGTRLLVL.

The V call is TRBV12-3 or TRBV12-4, the J call TRBJ1-5; maybe TRBD1 (5 bases). Between the trimmed V and J ends, which lost 2 bases and 6 bases, there was a span of 11 bases. The CDR3 runs to 14 residues. Here the CDR3 reads CASSLSAGSQPQHF. Here the CDR3 DNA reads TGTGCCAGCAGTTTATCGGCAGGGAGTCAGCCCCAGCATTTT.

The chain employs TRBV7-8 and TRBJ2-2; D perhaps matches TRBD1 (7 bases). The CDR3 contains 16 residues. Trimming cost V 2 bases and J 5 bases, with 15 bases left between them. Per germline, CDR1 SGHVS and CDR2 FQNEAQ. The CDR3 DNA is TGTGCCAGCAGCTTAACCCTGCAGGGGGGAACCGGGGAGCTGTTTTTT. Encoded protein: CASSLTLQGGTGELFF.